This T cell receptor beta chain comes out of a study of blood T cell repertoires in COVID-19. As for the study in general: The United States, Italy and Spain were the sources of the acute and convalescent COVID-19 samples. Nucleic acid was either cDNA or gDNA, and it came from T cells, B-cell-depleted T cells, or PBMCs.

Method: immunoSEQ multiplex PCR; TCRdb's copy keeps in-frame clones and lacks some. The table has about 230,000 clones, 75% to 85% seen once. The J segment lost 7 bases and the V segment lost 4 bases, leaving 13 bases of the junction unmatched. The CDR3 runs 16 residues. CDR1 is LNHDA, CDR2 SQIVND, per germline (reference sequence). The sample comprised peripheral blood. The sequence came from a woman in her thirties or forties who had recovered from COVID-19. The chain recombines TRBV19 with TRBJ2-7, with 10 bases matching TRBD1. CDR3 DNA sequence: TGTGCCAGTAGTACCTCGCGAGGGACAGGGGTGGATGAGCAGTACTTC. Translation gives CASSTSRGTGVDEQYF.